The clone carrying this TCR beta chain was seen only a few times. A J-beta primer mix and a sample-barcoded 5' primer were used in a second PCR of roughly 7 to 12 cycles. TCRdb processed the 5' RACE reads anew with MiXCR; each CDR3 protein has one entry. Of fewer than 1,000,000 distinct CDR3 sequences listed, about 45% are singletons. This sample is drawn from a study of blood T cells in healthy people across ages. This CDR3 contains 15 residues. The germline CDR1 and CDR2 sequences are SNHLY and FYNNEI. Germline trimming cut 6 bases from V and 5 bases from J; bases unmatched to any gene: 5. The chain carries TRBV2 and TRBJ2-5; 14 bases agree with TRBD2. What was sequenced was blood. This clonotype was sampled from an elderly man in good health. This CDR3 reads CASRGTSGSRETQYF. The CDR3 nucleotides read TGTGCCAGCAGGGGGACTAGCGGGAGTCGCGAGACCCAGTACTTC.